Sequencing of this T cell receptor (beta chain) was carried out in a study of shared clonotypes between healthy human individuals. V was clipped by 3 bases and J by 0 bases, with 13 bases between them. The germline CDR1 and CDR2 sequences are SGDLS and YYNGEE. The CDR3 length is 16 residues. CD4+ cells yielded CD45RA+ naive and CD45RA-negative memory subsets. As for this clone: Its antigen is not known.

Generated by immunoSEQ multiplex PCR, the TCRdb table keeps only in-frame clones and is missing some. Among roughly 2,500,000 clones listed, more than 85% were seen once. Study results and caveats: Large depth notwithstanding, sorted-subset sequencing proved incomplete by rarefaction.

This chain links TRBV9 with TRBJ2-1; unclear D gene. The source is a man between 18 and 35 years old in good health. Some clones in this sample may be carry-over from other donors' samples. The sample consisted of naive CD4+ T cells from PBMCs. As for subset: CD45RA+ positively selected. CDR3 residues: CASSARLLSSYNEQFF. For the CDR3, the DNA is TGTGCCAGCAGCGCTCGACTCCTTTCCTCCTACAATGAGCAGTTCTTC.